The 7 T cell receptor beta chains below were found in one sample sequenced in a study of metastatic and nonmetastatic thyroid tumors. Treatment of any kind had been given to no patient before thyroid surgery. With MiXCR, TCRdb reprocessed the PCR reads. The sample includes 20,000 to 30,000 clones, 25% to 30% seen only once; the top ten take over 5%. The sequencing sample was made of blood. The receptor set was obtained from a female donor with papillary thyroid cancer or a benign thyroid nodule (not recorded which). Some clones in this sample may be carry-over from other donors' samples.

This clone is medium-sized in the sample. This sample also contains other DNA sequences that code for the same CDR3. The CDR3 region is CATIQRYNEQFF. CDR3 bases: TGTGCCACGATACAGCGGTACAATGAGCAGTTCTTC. The chain joins TRBV28 to TRBJ2-1; TRBD2 is a possible D gene (5 bases). The CDR3 is 12 amino acids. Between the trimmed V and J ends, which lost 10 bases and 4 bases, there was a span of 11 bases. CDR1 and CDR2 (germline): MDHEN, SYDVKM.

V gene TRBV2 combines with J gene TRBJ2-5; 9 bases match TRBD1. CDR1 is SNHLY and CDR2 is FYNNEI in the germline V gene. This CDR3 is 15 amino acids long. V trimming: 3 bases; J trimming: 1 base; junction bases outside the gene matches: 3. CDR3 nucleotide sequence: TGTGCCAGCAGTGAGAGGGACAGGGTCCAAGAGACCCAGTACTTC. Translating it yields CASSERDRVQETQYF.

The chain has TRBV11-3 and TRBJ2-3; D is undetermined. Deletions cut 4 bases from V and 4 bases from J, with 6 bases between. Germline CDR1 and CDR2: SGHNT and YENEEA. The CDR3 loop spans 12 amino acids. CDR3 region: CASSSYSDTQYF. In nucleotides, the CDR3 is TGTGCCAGCAGCTCCTACTCAGATACGCAGTATTTT.

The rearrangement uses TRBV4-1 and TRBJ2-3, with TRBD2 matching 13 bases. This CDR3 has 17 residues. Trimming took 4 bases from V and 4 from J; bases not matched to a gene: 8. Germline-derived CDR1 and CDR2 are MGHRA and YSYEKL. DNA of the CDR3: TGCGCCAGCAGCCCCACCCCGGGACTAGCGGGATCAGATACGCAGTATTTT. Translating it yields CASSPTPGLAGSDTQYF.

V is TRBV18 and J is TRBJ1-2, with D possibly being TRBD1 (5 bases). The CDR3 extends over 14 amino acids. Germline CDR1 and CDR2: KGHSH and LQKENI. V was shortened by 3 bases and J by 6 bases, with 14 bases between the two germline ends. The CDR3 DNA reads TGTGCCAGCTCACCTACGGGGCCTGGCGATGGCTACACCTTC. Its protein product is CASSPTGPGDGYTF.

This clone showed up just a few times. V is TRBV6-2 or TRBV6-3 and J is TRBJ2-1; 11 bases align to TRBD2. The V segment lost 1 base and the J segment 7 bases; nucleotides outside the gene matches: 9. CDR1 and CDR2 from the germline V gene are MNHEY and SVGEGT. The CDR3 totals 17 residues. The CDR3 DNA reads TGTGCCAGCAGTTACTATACTAGCGGGGGCTCGCGTAATGAGCAGTTCTTC. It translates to CASSYYTSGGSRNEQFF.

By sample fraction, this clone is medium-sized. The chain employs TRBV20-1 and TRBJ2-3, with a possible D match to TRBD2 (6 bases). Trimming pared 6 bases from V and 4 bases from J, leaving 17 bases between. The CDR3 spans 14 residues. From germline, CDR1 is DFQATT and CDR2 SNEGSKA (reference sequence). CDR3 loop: CSAYSSASADTQYF. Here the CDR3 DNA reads TGCAGTGCCTATTCTAGCGCGAGCGCAGATACGCAGTATTTT.